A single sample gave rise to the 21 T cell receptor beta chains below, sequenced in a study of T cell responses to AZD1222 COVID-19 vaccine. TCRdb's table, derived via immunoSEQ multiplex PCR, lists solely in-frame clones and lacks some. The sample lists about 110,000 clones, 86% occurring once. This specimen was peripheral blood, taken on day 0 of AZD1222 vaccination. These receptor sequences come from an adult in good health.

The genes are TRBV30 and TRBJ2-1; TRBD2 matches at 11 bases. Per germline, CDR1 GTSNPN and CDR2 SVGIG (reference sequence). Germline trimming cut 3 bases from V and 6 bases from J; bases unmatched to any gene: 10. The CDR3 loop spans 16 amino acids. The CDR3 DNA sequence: TGTGCCTGGAGCCTAGTAGCTAGCGGGGGGACCAATGAGCAGTTCTTC. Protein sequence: CAWSLVASGGTNEQFF.

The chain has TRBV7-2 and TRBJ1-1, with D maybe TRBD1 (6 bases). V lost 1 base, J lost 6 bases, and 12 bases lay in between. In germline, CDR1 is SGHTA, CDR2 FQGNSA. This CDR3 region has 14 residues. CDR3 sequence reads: CASSLDRAVAEAFF. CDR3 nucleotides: TGTGCCAGCAGCTTAGACAGGGCTGTCGCTGAAGCTTTCTTT.

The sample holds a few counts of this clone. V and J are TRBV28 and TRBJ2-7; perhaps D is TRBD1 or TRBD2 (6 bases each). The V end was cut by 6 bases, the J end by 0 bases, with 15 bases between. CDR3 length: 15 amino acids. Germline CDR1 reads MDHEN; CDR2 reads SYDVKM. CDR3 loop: CASRGTGASSYEQYF. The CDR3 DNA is TGTGCCAGCAGGGGCACGGGGGCTTCCTCCTACGAGCAGTACTTC.

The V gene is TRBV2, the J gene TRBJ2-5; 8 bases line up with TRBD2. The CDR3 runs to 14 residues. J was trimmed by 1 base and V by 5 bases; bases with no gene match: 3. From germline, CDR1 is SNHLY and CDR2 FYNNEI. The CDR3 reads CASSWGTSQETQYF. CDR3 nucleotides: TGTGCCAGCAGTTGGGGGACTAGCCAAGAGACCCAGTACTTC.

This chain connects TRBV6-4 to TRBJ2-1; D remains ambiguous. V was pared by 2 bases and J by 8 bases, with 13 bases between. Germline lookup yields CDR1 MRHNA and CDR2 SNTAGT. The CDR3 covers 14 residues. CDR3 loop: CASSDTRFPHEQFF. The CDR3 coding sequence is TGTGCCAGCAGTGACACGAGGTTTCCGCATGAGCAGTTCTTC.

CDR3 region: CASSPRAQSGDGYTF. The CDR3 bases are TGTGCCAGCAGCCCCCGGGCGCAGTCTGGCGATGGCTACACCTTC. The chain couples TRBV14 to TRBJ1-2; D not certain. This CDR3 comprises 15 residues. Looked up from germline, CDR1 is SGHDN and CDR2 is FVKESK. Trimming removed 4 bases from V and 6 bases from J, with 18 bases in between. Full variable domain (remainder filled in from reference TRBV14 and TRBJ1-2): EAGVTQFPSHSVIEKGQTVTLRCDPISGHDNLYWYRRVMGKEIKFLLHFVKESKQDESGMPNNRFLAERTGGTYSTLKVQPAELEDSGVYFCASSPRAQSGDGYTFGSGTRLTVV.

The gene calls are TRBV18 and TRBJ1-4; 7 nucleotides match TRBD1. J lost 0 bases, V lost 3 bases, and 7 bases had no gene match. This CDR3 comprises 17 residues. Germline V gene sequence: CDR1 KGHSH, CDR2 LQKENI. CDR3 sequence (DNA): TGTGCCAGCTCACCCCGGTCGGGACAGCCAACTAATGAAAAACTGTTTTTT. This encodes CASSPRSGQPTNEKLFF.

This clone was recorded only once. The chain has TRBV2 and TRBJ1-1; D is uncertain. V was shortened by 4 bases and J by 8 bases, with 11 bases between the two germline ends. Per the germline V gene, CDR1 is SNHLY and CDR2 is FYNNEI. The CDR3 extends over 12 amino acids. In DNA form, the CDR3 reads TGTGCCAGCAGTGCCCGGACTGTCGAAGCTTTCTTT. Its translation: CASSARTVEAFF.

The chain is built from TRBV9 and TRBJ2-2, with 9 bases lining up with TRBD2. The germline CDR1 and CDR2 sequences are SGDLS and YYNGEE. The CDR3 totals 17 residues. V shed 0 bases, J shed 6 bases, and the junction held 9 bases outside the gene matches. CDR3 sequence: CASSVGRTSVGAGELFF. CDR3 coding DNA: TGTGCCAGCAGCGTAGGACGGACTAGCGTCGGCGCCGGGGAGCTGTTTTTT. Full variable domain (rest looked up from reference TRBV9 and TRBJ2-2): DSGVTQTPKHLITATGQRVTLRCSPRSGDLSVYWYQQSLDQGLQFLIQYYNGEERAKGNILERFSAQQFPDLHSELNLSSLELGDSALYFCASSVGRTSVGAGELFFGEGSRLTVL.

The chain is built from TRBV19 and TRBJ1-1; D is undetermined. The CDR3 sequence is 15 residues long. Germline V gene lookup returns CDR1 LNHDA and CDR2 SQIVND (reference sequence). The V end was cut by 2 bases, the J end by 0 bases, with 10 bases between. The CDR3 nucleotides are TGTGCCAGTAGTATATCCCCGACCCTGAACACTGAAGCTTTCTTT. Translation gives CASSISPTLNTEAFF.

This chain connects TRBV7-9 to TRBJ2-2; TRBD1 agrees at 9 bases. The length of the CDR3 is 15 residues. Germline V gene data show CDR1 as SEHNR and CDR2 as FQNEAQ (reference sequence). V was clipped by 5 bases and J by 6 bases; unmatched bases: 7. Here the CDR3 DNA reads TGTGCCAGCAGCCCACAGTGGGACAGGGCCGGGGAGCTGTTTTTT. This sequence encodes CASSPQWDRAGELFF. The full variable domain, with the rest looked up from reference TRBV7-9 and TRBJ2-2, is DTGVSQNPRHKITKRGQNVTFRCDPISEHNRLYWYRQTLGQGPEFLTYFQNEAQLEKSRLLSDRFSAERPKGSFSTLEIQRTEQGDSAMYLCASSPQWDRAGELFFGEGSRLTVL.

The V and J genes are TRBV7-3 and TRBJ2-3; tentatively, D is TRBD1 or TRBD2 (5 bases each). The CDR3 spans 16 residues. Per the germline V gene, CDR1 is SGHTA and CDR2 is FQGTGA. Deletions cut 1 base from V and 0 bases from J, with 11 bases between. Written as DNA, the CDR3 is TGTGCCAGCAGCTTAAGTGGGGGTACTAGCACAGATACGCAGTATTTT. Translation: CASSLSGGTSTDTQYF.

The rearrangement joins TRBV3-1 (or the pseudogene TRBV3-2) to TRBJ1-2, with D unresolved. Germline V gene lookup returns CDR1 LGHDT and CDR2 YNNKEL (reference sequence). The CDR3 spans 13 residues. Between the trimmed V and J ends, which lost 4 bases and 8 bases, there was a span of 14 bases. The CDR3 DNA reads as TGTGCCAGCAGCCTCAGGAGCCTCGGAGGCTACACCTTC. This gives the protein CASSLRSLGGYTF.

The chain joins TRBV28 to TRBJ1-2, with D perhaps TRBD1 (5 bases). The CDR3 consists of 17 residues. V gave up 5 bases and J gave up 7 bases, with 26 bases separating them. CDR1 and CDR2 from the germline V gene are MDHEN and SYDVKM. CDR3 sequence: CASSRKTRDRERGGYTF. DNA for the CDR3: TGTGCCAGCAGTAGGAAAACTCGGGACCGTGAGAGGGGTGGCTACACCTTC.

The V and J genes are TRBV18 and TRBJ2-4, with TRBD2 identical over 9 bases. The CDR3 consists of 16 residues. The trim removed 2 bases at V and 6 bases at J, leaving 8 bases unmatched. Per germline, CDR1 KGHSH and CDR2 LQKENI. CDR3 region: CASSPWKRGDTNIQYF. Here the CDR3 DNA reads TGTGCCAGCTCACCATGGAAGCGGGGGGACACAAACATTCAGTACTTC.

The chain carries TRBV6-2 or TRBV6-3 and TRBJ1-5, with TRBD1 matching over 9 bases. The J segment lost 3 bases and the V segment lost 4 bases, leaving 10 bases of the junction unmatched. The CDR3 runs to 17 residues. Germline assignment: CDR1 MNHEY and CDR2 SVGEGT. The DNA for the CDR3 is TGTGCCAGCAGTTCTAGGCTGACAGGGGGGATCAATCAGCCCCAGCATTTT. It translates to CASSSRLTGGINQPQHF.

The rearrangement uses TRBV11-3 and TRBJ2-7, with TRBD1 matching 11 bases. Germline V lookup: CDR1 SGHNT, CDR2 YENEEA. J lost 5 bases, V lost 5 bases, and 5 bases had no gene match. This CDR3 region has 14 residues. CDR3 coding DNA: TGTGCCAGCAGCCCCCGGACAGGGGGCCACGAGCAGTACTTC. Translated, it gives CASSPRTGGHEQYF.

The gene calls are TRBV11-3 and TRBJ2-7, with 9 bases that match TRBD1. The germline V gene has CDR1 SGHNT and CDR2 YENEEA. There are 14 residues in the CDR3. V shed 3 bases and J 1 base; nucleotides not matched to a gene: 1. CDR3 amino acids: CASSFGQGSYEQYF. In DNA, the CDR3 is TGTGCCAGCAGCTTCGGACAGGGGTCCTACGAGCAGTACTTC.

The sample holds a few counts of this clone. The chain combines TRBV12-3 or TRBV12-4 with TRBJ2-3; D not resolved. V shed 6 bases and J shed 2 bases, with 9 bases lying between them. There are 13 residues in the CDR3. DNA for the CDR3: TGTGCCAGCAGCCGAACCCCCACAGATACGCAGTATTTT. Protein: CASSRTPTDTQYF.

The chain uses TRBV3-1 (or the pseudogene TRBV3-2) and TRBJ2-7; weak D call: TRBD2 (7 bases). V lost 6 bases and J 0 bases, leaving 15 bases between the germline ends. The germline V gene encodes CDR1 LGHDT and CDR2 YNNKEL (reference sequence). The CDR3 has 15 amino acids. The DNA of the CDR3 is TGTGCCAGCAGAGGGGGAATAGCGGGCTCCTACGAGCAGTACTTC. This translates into CASRGGIAGSYEQYF.

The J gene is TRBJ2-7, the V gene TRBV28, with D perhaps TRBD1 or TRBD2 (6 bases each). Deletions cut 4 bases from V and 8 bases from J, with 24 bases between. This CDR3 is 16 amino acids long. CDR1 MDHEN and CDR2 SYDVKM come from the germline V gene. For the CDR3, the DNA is TGTGCCAGCAGTTCCCCCCAGTGGGGGGCCGAAAGGAAGCAGTACTTC. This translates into CASSSPQWGAERKQYF. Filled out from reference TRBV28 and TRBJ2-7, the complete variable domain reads DVKVTQSSRYLVKRTGEKVFLECVQDMDHENMFWYRQDPGLGLRLIYFSYDVKMKEKGDIPEGYSVSREKKERFSLILESASTNQTSMYLCASSSPQWGAERKQYFGPGTRLTVT.